This T cell receptor beta chain derives from a study of blood T cell repertoires in COVID-19. Sequenced by immunoSEQ multiplex PCR; TCRdb stores in-frame clones only, minus some. Found here are some 70,000 clones, roughly nine tenths of them singletons; the top ten hold 2.7%. With V trimmed by 5 bases and J by 7 bases, 4 bases remained unmatched. Germline CDR1 and CDR2: KGHSH and LQKENI. The length of the CDR3 is 13 residues. Details on this clone: Other DNA sequences within the sample encode an identical CDR3.

The sequenced sample consisted of peripheral blood. The chain joins TRBV18 to TRBJ1-5; 8 positions agree with TRBD1. The source is a man aged 45-65 years with acute or convalescent COVID-19. The CDR3 region has the DNA TGTGCCAGCTCATCGGACAGGGAGCAGCCCCAGCATTTT. This codes for CASSSDREQPQHF.